These T cell receptor beta chains were read from a single sample in a study of radiation and T cells in renal cell carcinoma. Only in-frame clones appear in the TCRdb table, and some are missing; sequencing was by immunoSEQ multiplex PCR. Of 65,000 or so clones listed, about three quarters were seen once; the top ten hold 6.5% to 7.5%. The sample was blood, taken from a patient whose treatment included radiotherapy and nephrectomy. The receptors were sampled from a man aged 60 to 75 with renal cell carcinoma. The CDR3 runs from the conserved cysteine through the conserved F or W. The D gene is left open where the match is weak. Not every row has a clone size; where given, it reads once, few, many or a size class.

abundance: .
v_gene: TRBV12-5
d_gene: .
j_gene: TRBJ2-3
CDR3nt: TGTGCTAGTGGTTTGGGGCGGGGTACAGATACGCAGTATTTT
CDR3aa: CASGLGRGTDTQYF

abundance: few
v_gene: TRBV25-1
d_gene: TRBD1
j_gene: TRBJ1-1
CDR3nt: TGTGCCAGCAGTTCCGGACAGGGTTGGGGCACTGAAGCTTTCTTT
CDR3aa: CASSSGQGWGTEAFF

abundance: once
v_gene: TRBV2
d_gene: TRBD1
j_gene: TRBJ2-2
CDR3nt: TGTGCCAGCAGTGTAGGACAGGGGCCCGGGGAGCTGTTTTTT
CDR3aa: CASSVGQGPGELFF

abundance: .
v_gene: TRBV4-1
d_gene: .
j_gene: TRBJ1-2
CDR3nt: TGCGCCAGCAGCCACGAATATGGCTACACCTTC
CDR3aa: CASSHEYGYTF

abundance: .
v_gene: TRBV12-5
d_gene: .
j_gene: TRBJ2-2
CDR3nt: TGTGCTAGTGGTCCCGGGGGCTTCACCGGGGAGCTGTTTTTT
CDR3aa: CASGPGGFTGELFF

abundance: .
v_gene: TRBV30
d_gene: .
j_gene: TRBJ1-2
CDR3nt: TGTGCCTGGAGTCCCCTTTGGGCTGGCTACACCTTC
CDR3aa: CAWSPLWAGYTF

abundance: .
v_gene: TRBV6-1
d_gene: TRBD2
j_gene: TRBJ2-1
CDR3nt: TGTGCCAGCAGTGAACAACTAGCGGGAGGGCCAGAGTTCTTC
CDR3aa: CASSEQLAGGPEFF

abundance: .
v_gene: TRBV30
d_gene: TRBD1
j_gene: TRBJ2-7
CDR3nt: TGTGCCTGGGGTATGGGACAGCAATACCAACCATACGAGCAGTACTTC
CDR3aa: CAWGMGQQYQPYEQYF

abundance: .
v_gene: TRBV5-6
d_gene: .
j_gene: TRBJ1-2
CDR3nt: TGTGCCAGCAGCACCTGGCCCTATATGGGATACACCTTC
CDR3aa: CASSTWPYMGYTF

abundance: .
v_gene: TRBV15
d_gene: .
j_gene: TRBJ1-3
CDR3nt: TGTGCCACCAGCAGAGATAGAGGAAGCTCTGGAAACACCATATATTTT
CDR3aa: CATSRDRGSSGNTIYF

abundance: .
v_gene: TRBV29-1
d_gene: .
j_gene: TRBJ2-3
CDR3nt: TGCAGCGTTGAAGATCTAGGAGATACGCAGTATTTT
CDR3aa: CSVEDLGDTQYF

abundance: .
v_gene: TRBV9
d_gene: .
j_gene: TRBJ2-7
CDR3nt: TGTGCCAGCAGCATCATCCGGGACTGGAGCTCCTACGAGCAGTACTTC
CDR3aa: CASSIIRDWSSYEQYF

abundance: .
v_gene: TRBV7-8
d_gene: TRBD1
j_gene: TRBJ1-2
CDR3nt: TGTGCCAGCAGCTTTAAGGACAGGGGGCATAGGAACTATGGCTACACCTTC
CDR3aa: CASSFKDRGHRNYGYTF

abundance: few
v_gene: TRBV7-3
d_gene: .
j_gene: TRBJ2-1
CDR3nt: TGTGCCAGCAGCTCACTAGCCGGGGCAGGGATGGAGCAGTTCTTC
CDR3aa: CASSSLAGAGMEQFF

abundance: few
v_gene: TRBV7-6
d_gene: TRBD1
j_gene: TRBJ1-5
CDR3nt: TGTGCCAGCAGCCCATTCGGGGGACAGACCACCAATCAGCCCCAGCATTTT
CDR3aa: CASSPFGGQTTNQPQHF

abundance: .
v_gene: TRBV11-3
d_gene: .
j_gene: TRBJ1-1
CDR3nt: TGTGCCAGCAGTGAGGACGGGGATGACACTGAAGCTTTCTTT
CDR3aa: CASSEDGDDTEAFF

abundance: .
v_gene: TRBV7-2
d_gene: .
j_gene: TRBJ1-2
CDR3nt: TGTGCCAGCAGACCCGCCGGGCCGAAAGGAGGCTACACCTTC
CDR3aa: CASRPAGPKGGYTF

abundance: once
v_gene: TRBV7-9
d_gene: .
j_gene: TRBJ1-1
CDR3nt: TGTGCCAGCAGCTTAGCGGTACAACCGAGGACTGAAGCTTTCTTT
CDR3aa: CASSLAVQPRTEAFF

abundance: .
v_gene: TRBV11-2
d_gene: .
j_gene: TRBJ1-6
CDR3nt: TGTGCCAGCAGCTTAATAGTGGGGAACATTTCACCCCTCCACTTT
CDR3aa: CASSLIVGNISPLHF

abundance: .
v_gene: TRBV11-2
d_gene: .
j_gene: TRBJ2-4
CDR3nt: TGTGCCAGCAGCACAGGGACAGCGGGAGAGGGAAAAAACATTCAGTACTTC
CDR3aa: CASSTGTAGEGKNIQYF

abundance: .
v_gene: TRBV7-3
d_gene: .
j_gene: TRBJ2-2
CDR3nt: TGTGCCAGCAGCCACGACCCCCCCACCGGGGAGCTGTTTTTT
CDR3aa: CASSHDPPTGELFF

abundance: .
v_gene: TRBV10-1
d_gene: TRBD2
j_gene: TRBJ2-1
CDR3nt: TGCGCCAGCAGTGTAACTAGCGGGGGTCTCAATGAGCAGTTCTTC
CDR3aa: CASSVTSGGLNEQFF

abundance: .
v_gene: TRBV5-1
d_gene: .
j_gene: TRBJ1-2
CDR3nt: TGCGCCAGCAGCTTCGGCAGCGCAGCTAACTATGGCTACACCTTC
CDR3aa: CASSFGSAANYGYTF

abundance: .
v_gene: TRBV9
d_gene: TRBD2
j_gene: TRBJ2-3
CDR3nt: TGTGCCAGCAGCGTATTACCTAGCGGGGTCGGGGATACGCAGTATTTT
CDR3aa: CASSVLPSGVGDTQYF

abundance: .
v_gene: TRBV19
d_gene: .
j_gene: TRBJ1-1
CDR3nt: TGTGCCAGTAGCGGATCCCCCCCCTCAGTGAACACTGAAGCTTTCTTT
CDR3aa: CASSGSPPSVNTEAFF

abundance: .
v_gene: TRBV5-1
d_gene: TRBD1
j_gene: TRBJ2-4
CDR3nt: TGCGCCAGCAGCTTGGCCGGGACAGTCGGGAACATTCAGTACTTC
CDR3aa: CASSLAGTVGNIQYF

abundance: .
v_gene: TRBV9
d_gene: .
j_gene: TRBJ1-1
CDR3nt: TGTGCCAGCAGCGTCAGGGGGAACACTGAAGCTTTCTTT
CDR3aa: CASSVRGNTEAFF

abundance: .
v_gene: TRBV7-9
d_gene: TRBD2
j_gene: TRBJ2-5
CDR3nt: TGTGCCAGCAGCTTAGTGTCGTGGCGGGGGGTGGAGGCGGAGACCCAGTACTTC
CDR3aa: CASSLVSWRGVEAETQYF

abundance: .
v_gene: TRBV7-8
d_gene: .
j_gene: TRBJ2-5
CDR3nt: TGTGCCAGCACGGGGGAGGAGACCCAGTACTTC
CDR3aa: CASTGEETQYF

abundance: once
v_gene: TRBV11-2
d_gene: .
j_gene: TRBJ2-2
CDR3nt: TGTGCCAGCAGCCCCCTTCGGGCGAACACCGGGGAGCTGTTTTTT
CDR3aa: CASSPLRANTGELFF

abundance: .
v_gene: TRBV7-2
d_gene: .
j_gene: TRBJ2-3
CDR3nt: TGTGCCAGCAGGACCCGGGCGGGCCCCACAGATACGCAGTATTTT
CDR3aa: CASRTRAGPTDTQYF

abundance: .
v_gene: TRBV10-3
d_gene: TRBD1
j_gene: TRBJ2-2
CDR3nt: TGTGCCATCAGTGATGTAAGGGGGCGAAAAACCGGGGAGCTGTTTTTT
CDR3aa: CAISDVRGRKTGELFF

abundance: .
v_gene: TRBV19
d_gene: TRBD1
j_gene: TRBJ1-3
CDR3nt: TGTGCCAGTTGTACTTCGAGGACAGGGAACACCATATATTTT
CDR3aa: CASCTSRTGNTIYF

abundance: .
v_gene: TRBV6-5
d_gene: TRBD2
j_gene: TRBJ2-2
CDR3nt: TGTGCCAGCAGACTTCTAGCGGGAGATACCGGGGAGCTGTTTTTT
CDR3aa: CASRLLAGDTGELFF

abundance: .
v_gene: TRBV30
d_gene: .
j_gene: TRBJ1-2
CDR3nt: TGTGCCTGGAGCCCGGGCCTATCCTATGGCTACACCTTC
CDR3aa: CAWSPGLSYGYTF

abundance: few
v_gene: TRBV5-1
d_gene: TRBD2
j_gene: TRBJ2-5
CDR3nt: TGCGCCAGCAGTTCCGGACTAGCGGGCCAAGAGACCCAGTACTTC
CDR3aa: CASSSGLAGQETQYF

abundance: .
v_gene: TRBV7-2
d_gene: .
j_gene: TRBJ2-1
CDR3nt: TGTGCCAGCAGCTTAGGATCTAGCTGGGGAGGTGAGCAGTTCTTC
CDR3aa: CASSLGSSWGGEQFF

abundance: .
v_gene: TRBV19
d_gene: TRBD1
j_gene: TRBJ1-5
CDR3nt: TGTGCCAGTAGTCGAGGGGGACAGGGACCGCGTGGCCAGCCCCAGCATTTT
CDR3aa: CASSRGGQGPRGQPQHF

abundance: once
v_gene: TRBV30
d_gene: .
j_gene: TRBJ2-2
CDR3nt: TGTGCCTGGAGCAGGGTCCACGGGGAGCTGTTTTTT
CDR3aa: CAWSRVHGELFF

abundance: once
v_gene: TRBV18
d_gene: TRBD2
j_gene: TRBJ2-3
CDR3nt: TGTGCCAGCTCACCATTGAGTACTAGCGGGATGAACACAGATACGCAGTATTTT
CDR3aa: CASSPLSTSGMNTDTQYF

abundance: .
v_gene: TRBV7-8
d_gene: .
j_gene: TRBJ1-1
CDR3nt: TGTGCCAGCAGTTTTTCCCAGGGCACTGAAGCTTTCTTT
CDR3aa: CASSFSQGTEAFF

abundance: .
v_gene: TRBV14
d_gene: TRBD1
j_gene: TRBJ1-2
CDR3nt: TGTGCCAGCAGCCCCTGGGACAGGTCCTATGGCTACACCTTC
CDR3aa: CASSPWDRSYGYTF

abundance: few
v_gene: TRBV9
d_gene: TRBD1
j_gene: TRBJ1-2
CDR3nt: TGTGCCAGCAGCCCATCTACAGGGGCGAACAACTATGGCTACACCTTC
CDR3aa: CASSPSTGANNYGYTF

abundance: .
v_gene: TRBV5-1
d_gene: .
j_gene: TRBJ2-2
CDR3nt: TGCGCCAGCAGCTTCGGTGGCGGCACCGGGGAGCTGTTTTTT
CDR3aa: CASSFGGGTGELFF

abundance: .
v_gene: TRBV2
d_gene: TRBD2
j_gene: TRBJ2-1
CDR3nt: TGTGCCAGCAGTGAAACGAGGGGACTAGCGGAGCAGTTCTTC
CDR3aa: CASSETRGLAEQFF

abundance: .
v_gene: TRBV6-6
d_gene: TRBD2
j_gene: TRBJ2-2
CDR3nt: TGTGCCAGCAACCCTAGCGGGAGGGCCGGCGGGGAGCTGTTTTTT
CDR3aa: CASNPSGRAGGELFF

abundance: .
v_gene: TRBV27
d_gene: .
j_gene: TRBJ1-4
CDR3nt: TGTGCCAGCAGTCCCTCCCCCGACGGATATGAAAAACTGTTTTTT
CDR3aa: CASSPSPDGYEKLFF

abundance: .
v_gene: TRBV7-9
d_gene: .
j_gene: TRBJ2-1
CDR3nt: TGTGCCAGCAGCTTAATGGGCCTGGGGGCAGGTGAGCAGTTCTTC
CDR3aa: CASSLMGLGAGEQFF

abundance: few
v_gene: TRBV13
d_gene: .
j_gene: TRBJ1-1
CDR3nt: TGTGCCAGCAGCTACAGACCGGGACATAGAAACACTGAAGCTTTCTTT
CDR3aa: CASSYRPGHRNTEAFF

abundance: .
v_gene: TRBV7-8
d_gene: TRBD2
j_gene: TRBJ2-3
CDR3nt: TGTGCCAGCAGCTTAGGGACTAGCGGACCCACAGATACGCAGTATTTT
CDR3aa: CASSLGTSGPTDTQYF

abundance: once
v_gene: TRBV4-1
d_gene: .
j_gene: TRBJ2-3
CDR3nt: TGCGCCAGCAGCCAAGATTATCCTGGCACAGATACGCAGTATTTT
CDR3aa: CASSQDYPGTDTQYF

abundance: .
v_gene: TRBV19
d_gene: .
j_gene: TRBJ2-3
CDR3nt: TGTGCCAGTAGTATAGCCCCCGGTGCAGATACGCAGTATTTT
CDR3aa: CASSIAPGADTQYF

abundance: .
v_gene: TRBV7-2
d_gene: .
j_gene: TRBJ2-6
CDR3nt: TGTGCCAGCAGCCCTCAGCTGTTATTCTCTGGGGCCAACGTCCTGACTTTC
CDR3aa: CASSPQLLFSGANVLTF

abundance: .
v_gene: TRBV9
d_gene: .
j_gene: TRBJ1-4
CDR3nt: TGTGCCAGCAGCGTAGGGGATCTTAGGGAAAAACTGTTTTTT
CDR3aa: CASSVGDLREKLFF

abundance: once
v_gene: TRBV11-2
d_gene: TRBD1
j_gene: TRBJ1-5
CDR3nt: TGTGCCAGCAGCCCAGGACAGGGCCCAGGTCAGCCCCAGCATTTT
CDR3aa: CASSPGQGPGQPQHF

abundance: .
v_gene: TRBV7-2
d_gene: .
j_gene: TRBJ1-1
CDR3nt: TGTGCCAGCAGCTTAGCGGGCGGGAACACTGAAGCTTTCTTT
CDR3aa: CASSLAGGNTEAFF

abundance: .
v_gene: TRBV6-1
d_gene: TRBD1
j_gene: TRBJ1-5
CDR3nt: TGTGCCAGCAGTAGCCGGGACAGGGGCAATCAGCCCCAGCATTTT
CDR3aa: CASSSRDRGNQPQHF

abundance: .
v_gene: TRBV9
d_gene: TRBD2
j_gene: TRBJ2-3
CDR3nt: TGTGCCAGCAGCCCTCGGACTAGCGGGCCCACAGATACGCAGTATTTT
CDR3aa: CASSPRTSGPTDTQYF